A selection of T cell receptor beta chains follows, all from one sample in a study of shared clonotypes between healthy human individuals. Using immunoSEQ multiplex PCR, the repertoire was profiled, and TCRdb retains in-frame clones only, with some absent. In the table there are around 2,000,000 clones, approximately 95% of which are singletons. The specimen sequenced was naive CD4+ T cells sorted from blood. The source is a man between 18 and 35 years old in good health. CDR3s include the opening cysteine and the closing phenylalanine or tryptophan. A D gene is named only where the DNA matches it firmly. Rows may omit the clone size; those that give it use once, few, many or a size class.

V gene	J gene	clone size	D gene	CDR3 DNA	CDR3 protein
TRBV4-1	TRBJ2-1	once	NA	TGCGCCAGCAGCCAAGATAGGAACTCCTACAATGAGCAGTTCTTC	CASSQDRNSYNEQFF
TRBV2	TRBJ1-2	NA	NA	TGTGCCAGCAGGTCCTGGATTGATAACTATGGCTACACCTTC	CASRSWIDNYGYTF
TRBV10-3	TRBJ2-3	NA	TRBD1	TGTGCCATCACCCGGGACAGGGTCAGCACAGATACGCAGTATTTT	CAITRDRVSTDTQYF
TRBV30	TRBJ1-2	NA	NA	TGTGCCTGGAAAAGGGTTGTCTATGGCTACACCTTC	CAWKRVVYGYTF
TRBV4-3	TRBJ2-7	NA	TRBD2	TGCGCCAGCAGCCAAGATCCGGCTAGCGGATCCTACGAGCAGTACTTC	CASSQDPASGSYEQYF
TRBV5-6	TRBJ1-4	NA	TRBD1	TGTGCCAGCAGCGCGGGACAGGGCTATGCAACTAATGAAAAACTGTTTTTT	CASSAGQGYATNEKLFF
TRBV15	TRBJ2-1	NA	TRBD2	TGTGCCACCAGCAGACCCCTAGGCGGGGGCTACAATGAGCAGTTCTTC	CATSRPLGGGYNEQFF
TRBV7-8	TRBJ2-3	NA	TRBD2	TGTGCCAGCAGCTTAGGTAGTTGGGCTAGCGGGGGGGCCCATACGCAGTATTTT	CASSLGSWASGGAHTQYF
TRBV5-4	TRBJ1-4	NA	NA	TGTGCCAGCAGCCGGGCGGGGACTAATGAAAAACTGTTTTTT	CASSRAGTNEKLFF
TRBV7-9	TRBJ1-4	NA	NA	TGTGCCAGCAGCTCCAACCCGGGATGGAATGAAAAACTGTTTTTT	CASSSNPGWNEKLFF
TRBV30	TRBJ2-1	NA	TRBD2	TGTGCCCGCGGGACTAGCGGGATCAACAATGAGCAGTTCTTC	CARGTSGINNEQFF
TRBV4-3	TRBJ2-2	NA	TRBD1	TGCGCCAGCAGCCAAGAGGTCCCGTCAGGGGGCCCAAACACCGGGGAGCTGTTTTTT	CASSQEVPSGGPNTGELFF
TRBV19	TRBJ1-5	NA	TRBD1	TGTGCCAGTAGTAATCCACAGGGGGCCCAGCATTTT	CASSNPQGAQHF
TRBV7-9	TRBJ2-1	NA	NA	TGTGCCAGCAGCACCACGACAGAGGCGAATGAGCAGTTCTTC	CASSTTTEANEQFF
TRBV9	TRBJ1-2	NA	TRBD1	TGTGCCAGCAGCACCAACCGGGACAGGGGTGCGGTCTATGGCTACACCTTC	CASSTNRDRGAVYGYTF
TRBV7-8	TRBJ1-2	NA	NA	TGTGCCAGCAGCTTAGCTGGAGGCGGCAGACTTCTTTCGGGCTACACCTTC	CASSLAGGGRLLSGYTF
TRBV30	TRBJ1-3	NA	NA	TGTGCCTGGGGACGGAGGGTATTCAGTGTCTGGAACACCATATATTTT	CAWGRRVFSVWNTIYF
TRBV5-6	TRBJ2-2	NA	NA	TGTGCCAGCAGCTTGCCAGGGGCCACCGGGGAGCTGTTTTTT	CASSLPGATGELFF
TRBV10-1	TRBJ2-3	NA	TRBD2	TGCGCCAGCAGTGAGACTAGCGGGAACACAGATACGCAGTATTTT	CASSETSGNTDTQYF
TRBV7-2	TRBJ2-5	NA	NA	TGTGCCAGCAGCTTTGACGGGAGTAGGGAGACCCAGTACTTC	CASSFDGSRETQYF
TRBV30	TRBJ1-1	NA	NA	TGTGCCTGGGACCTGAACACTGAAGCTTTCTTT	CAWDLNTEAFF
TRBV2	TRBJ1-1	NA	NA	TGTGCCAGCAGACTGGACGGCGTGAACACTGAAGCTTTCTTT	CASRLDGVNTEAFF
TRBV6-5	TRBJ1-2	NA	NA	TGTGCCAGCACCTGGCAACAGGGCGGCGGCTACACCTTC	CASTWQQGGGYTF
TRBV14	TRBJ2-7	NA	NA	TGTGCCAGCAGCCAAGATCCGAGCCGGGCCCAGTACTTC	CASSQDPSRAQYF
TRBV10-3	TRBJ2-5	NA	TRBD2	TGTGCCATCAGGACTGGACTAGCGGGGATGGAGACCCAGTACTTC	CAIRTGLAGMETQYF
TRBV6-5	TRBJ1-2	NA	TRBD1	TGTGCCAGCAGTACCCCCCGGGCAGGGGGCTGGGGCTACACCTTC	CASSTPRAGGWGYTF
TRBV5-4	TRBJ1-2	NA	NA	TGTGCCAGCAGCCCCGGCCGGGGGAAAGGCTATGGCTACACCTTC	CASSPGRGKGYGYTF
TRBV7-9	TRBJ1-3	NA	NA	TGTGCCAGCAGCTTAGAAGGGGCCCCCTCTGGAAACACCATATATTTT	CASSLEGAPSGNTIYF
TRBV5-4	TRBJ2-7	NA	TRBD1	TGTGCCAGCAGCCCTTATACCGGGACAGGGGGCCACGAGCAGTACTTC	CASSPYTGTGGHEQYF
TRBV9	TRBJ2-7	NA	NA	TGTGCCAGCAGCCCAAACACTGGGGGGACTGGCTCCGAGCAGTACTTC	CASSPNTGGTGSEQYF
TRBV6-6	TRBJ2-7	NA	TRBD1	TGTGCCAGCAGCTCCCGGGGACAGACGCCGGCGCAGTACTTC	CASSSRGQTPAQYF